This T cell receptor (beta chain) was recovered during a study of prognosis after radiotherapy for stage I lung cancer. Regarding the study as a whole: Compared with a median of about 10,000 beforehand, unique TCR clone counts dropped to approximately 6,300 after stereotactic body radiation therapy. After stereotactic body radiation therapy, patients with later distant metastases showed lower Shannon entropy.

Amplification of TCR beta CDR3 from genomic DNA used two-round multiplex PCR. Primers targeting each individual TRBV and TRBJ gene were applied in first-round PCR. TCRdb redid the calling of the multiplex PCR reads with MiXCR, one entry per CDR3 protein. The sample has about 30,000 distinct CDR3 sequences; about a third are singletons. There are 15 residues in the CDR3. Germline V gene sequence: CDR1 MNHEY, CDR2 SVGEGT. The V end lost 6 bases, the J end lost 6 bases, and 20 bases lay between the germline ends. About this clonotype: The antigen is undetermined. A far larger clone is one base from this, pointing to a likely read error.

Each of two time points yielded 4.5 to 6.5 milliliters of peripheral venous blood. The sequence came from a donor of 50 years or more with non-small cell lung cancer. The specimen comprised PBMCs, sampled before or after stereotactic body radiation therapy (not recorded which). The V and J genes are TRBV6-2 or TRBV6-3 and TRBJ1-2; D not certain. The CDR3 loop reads CASRQRGLRADGYTF. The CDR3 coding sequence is TGTGCCAGCAGACAACGGGGTTTGAGGGCCGATGGCTACACCTTC.